The 3 T cell receptor beta chains listed next were all sequenced from one sample in a study of shared clonotypes between healthy human individuals. Repertoires were generated with immunoSEQ multiplex PCR, while TCRdb's copy carries only in-frame clones and drops some. The data contain approximately 2.3 million clones, just over 90% of them singletons. The sequencing input was naive CD4+ T cells from PBMCs. Subset denoted: CD45RA+ positively selected. These receptor sequences come from a man aged 18 to 29 in good health. Some clones in this sample may be carry-over from other donors' samples.

The rearrangement links TRBV5-4 to TRBJ2-1; 12 nucleotides line up with TRBD2. CDR1 is SGHNT, CDR2 YYREEE, per germline (reference sequence). V was clipped by 3 bases and J by 8 bases; unmatched bases: 6. The CDR3 consists of 15 residues. CDR3 DNA: TGTGCCAGCAGCTCCCCCGGACTAGCGGGACATGAGCAGTTCTTC. This codes for CASSSPGLAGHEQFF.

J is TRBJ2-2 and V is TRBV27; a weak D match, TRBD2 (7 bases). The CDR3 runs 17 residues. The V end lost 6 bases, the J end lost 3 bases, and 20 bases lay between the germline ends. CDR1 is MNHEY and CDR2 is SMNVEV in the germline V gene (reference sequence). The CDR3 DNA reads as TGTGCCAGCAGCCCTCTATCGAGCGGGACACACACCGGGGAGCTGTTTTTT. This codes for CASSPLSSGTHTGELFF.

On this clone: Other DNA sequences in this sample translate to the same CDR3. The chain is built from TRBV18 and TRBJ2-7; weak D call: TRBD1 (6 bases). CDR1 and CDR2 from the germline V gene are KGHSH and LQKENI. With 6 bases removed from V and 5 bases from J, the gap between germline ends came to 11 bases. The CDR3 covers 12 residues. The CDR3 region has the DNA TGTGCCAGCTCGCCCCAGGGGAACGAGCAGTACTTC. Translation: CASSPQGNEQYF.